This TCR beta chain comes out of a study of T cells in localized non-small cell lung cancer. Only a few counts were recorded for this clone. Its antigen remains unknown. Germline values: CDR1 MDHEN, CDR2 SYDVKM. CDR3 length: 15 amino acids. The ends lost 2 bases at V and 7 bases at J; junction bases unmatched: 10. Study-level findings and limits: Sequencing was restricted to one tumor region; therefore, heterogeneity remains possible.

Only in-frame clones appear in the TCRdb table, and some are missing; sequencing was by immunoSEQ multiplex PCR. The profile shows approximately 40,000 clones, around 86% of them singletons. The rearrangement links TRBV28 to TRBJ1-2; 7 bases are shared with TRBD1. This sequence originates from a man between 40 and 69 years old with stage I lung adenocarcinoma. This sample comprised peripheral blood, obtained before any cancer treatment. CDR3 amino acids: CASSLGSQGGSGYTF. The CDR3 DNA reads TGTGCCAGCAGTTTAGGGAGTCAGGGGGGGTCTGGCTACACCTTC.